Included here is one T cell receptor (beta chain) sequence, with context. Germline CDR1 is SGHAT and CDR2 is FQNNGV. CDR3 length equals 14 residues. TCRdb reanalyzed the 5' RACE reads, giving one entry per CDR3 protein sequence and no DNA. This listing includes roughly 320,000 distinct CDR3 sequences. The record originates from a study of monozygotic twins with inflammatory bowel disease. This TCR was sampled from a human donor with ulcerative colitis or Crohn's disease, or a healthy co-twin of an affected twin (not recorded which). The rearrangement links TRBV11-2 to TRBJ2-3; TCRdb's D call, TRBD2, is unchecked because there is no DNA. Sequencing was performed on blood. Here the CDR3 reads CASSFSLQVDTQYF. The complete variable domain, with remaining parts taken from reference TRBV11-2 and TRBJ2-3, reads EAGVAQSPRYKIIEKRQSVAFWCNPISGHATLYWYQQILGQGPKLLIQFQNNGVVDDSQLPKDRFSAERLKGVDSTLKIQPAKLEDSAVYLCASSFSLQVDTQYFGPGTRLTVL.